This TCR beta chain was sequenced during a study of cytomegalovirus exposure and HLA in healthy donors. Study-level findings and limits: In a later analysis, TCR beta V- and J-gene trimming showed a link to a missense DCLRE1C variant. The productive fraction for most TCR beta V segments was about 87% or about 30% in an earlier analysis. In vitro testing confirmed a few CMV-associated chains as specific for CMV antigens.

All the people who gave samples were healthy bone marrow donors. With respect to this clone: The target antigen is unknown.

PCR was performed using 60 Vbeta and 13 Jbeta primers. TCRdb's copy holds only in-frame clones and misses some; the assay was immunoSEQ multiplex PCR. The table has under 200,000 clones, around three quarters seen once. The CDR3 extends over 16 amino acids. Trimming removed 7 bases from V and 4 bases from J; junction bases left unmatched: 13. From germline, CDR1 is LNHDA and CDR2 SQIVND (reference sequence). Sequenced: PBMCs. This clonotype originated in a woman aged 25 to 39 in good health and CMV-seronegative. The chain has TRBV19 and TRBJ1-2; TRBD1 matches 9 bases. The CDR3 reads CASKIRGQGPTYGYTF. As DNA, the CDR3 is TGTGCCAGTAAAATTCGTGGACAGGGGCCAACCTATGGCTACACCTTC.